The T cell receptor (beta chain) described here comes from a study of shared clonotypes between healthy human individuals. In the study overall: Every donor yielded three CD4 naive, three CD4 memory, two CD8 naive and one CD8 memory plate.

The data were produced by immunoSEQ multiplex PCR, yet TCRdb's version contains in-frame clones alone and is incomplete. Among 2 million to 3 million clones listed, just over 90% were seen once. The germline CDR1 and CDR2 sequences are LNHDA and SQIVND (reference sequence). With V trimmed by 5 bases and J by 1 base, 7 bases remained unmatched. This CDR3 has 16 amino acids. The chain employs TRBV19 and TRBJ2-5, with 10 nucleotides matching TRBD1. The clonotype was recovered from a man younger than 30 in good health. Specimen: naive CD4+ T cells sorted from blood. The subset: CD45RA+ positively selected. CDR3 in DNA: TGTGCCAGTAGTGGCAGGGACAGGGGACCCCAAGAGACCCAGTACTTC. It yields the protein CASSGRDRGPQETQYF.